This TCR beta chain comes out of a study of blood T cell repertoires in COVID-19. The method was immunoSEQ multiplex PCR; TCRdb's version includes in-frame clones alone and lacks a portion of them. This table holds some 200,000 clones, about 78% found once. With 2 bases removed from V and 8 bases from J, the gap between germline ends came to 9 bases. The CDR3 contains 12 residues. Germline V gives CDR1 MDHEN, CDR2 SYDVKM. The rearrangement links TRBV28 to TRBJ1-1; the D is unclear. This receptor was identified in a woman in her sixties or seventies with acute or convalescent COVID-19. Sequencing was carried out using peripheral blood. The CDR3 DNA sequence: TGTGCCAGCAGTTTAAGTGGGGAGGAAGCTTTCTTT. The encoded protein is CASSLSGEEAFF.